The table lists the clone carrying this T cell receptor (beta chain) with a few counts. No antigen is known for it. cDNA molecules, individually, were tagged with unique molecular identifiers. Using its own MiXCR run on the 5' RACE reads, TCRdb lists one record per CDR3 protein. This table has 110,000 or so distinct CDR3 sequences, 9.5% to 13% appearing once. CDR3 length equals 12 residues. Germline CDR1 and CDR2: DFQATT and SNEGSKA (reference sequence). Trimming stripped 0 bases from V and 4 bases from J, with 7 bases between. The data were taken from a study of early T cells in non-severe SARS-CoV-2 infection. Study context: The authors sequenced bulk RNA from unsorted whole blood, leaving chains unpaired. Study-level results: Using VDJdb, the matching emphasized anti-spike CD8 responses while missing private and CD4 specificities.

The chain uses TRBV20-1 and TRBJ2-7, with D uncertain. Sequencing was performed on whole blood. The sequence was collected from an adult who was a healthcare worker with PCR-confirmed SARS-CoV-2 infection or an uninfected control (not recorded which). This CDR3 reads CSAREPMYEQYF. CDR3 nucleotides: TGCAGTGCTAGAGAGCCCATGTACGAGCAGTACTTC.